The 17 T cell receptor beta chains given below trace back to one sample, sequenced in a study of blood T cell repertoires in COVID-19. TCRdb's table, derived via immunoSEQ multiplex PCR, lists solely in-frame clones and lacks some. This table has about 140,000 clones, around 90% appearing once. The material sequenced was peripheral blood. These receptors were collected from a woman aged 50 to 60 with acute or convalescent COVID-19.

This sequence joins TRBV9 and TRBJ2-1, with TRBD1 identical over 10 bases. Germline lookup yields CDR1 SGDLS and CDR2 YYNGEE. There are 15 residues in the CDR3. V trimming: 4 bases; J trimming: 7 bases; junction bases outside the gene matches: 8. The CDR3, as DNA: TGTGCCAGCAGCCCCCGACAGGGGGCACGGAATGAGCAGTTCTTC. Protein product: CASSPRQGARNEQFF.

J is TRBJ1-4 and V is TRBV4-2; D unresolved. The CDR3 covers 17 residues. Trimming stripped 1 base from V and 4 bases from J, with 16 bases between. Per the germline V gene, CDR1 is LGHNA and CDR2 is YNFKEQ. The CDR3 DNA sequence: TGTGCCAGCAGCCAAGCCCCCGACACCGTACTTAATGAAAAACTGTTTTTT. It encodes CASSQAPDTVLNEKLFF.

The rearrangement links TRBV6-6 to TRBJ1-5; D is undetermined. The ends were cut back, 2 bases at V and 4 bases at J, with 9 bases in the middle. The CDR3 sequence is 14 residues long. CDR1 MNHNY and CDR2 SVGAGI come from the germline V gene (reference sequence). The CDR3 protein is CASSYAESNQPQHF. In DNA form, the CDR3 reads TGTGCCAGCAGTTACGCAGAAAGTAATCAGCCCCAGCATTTT.

CDR3 loop: CASSQGAYNSPLHF. The DNA for the CDR3 is TGTGCCAGCTCACAGGGGGCATATAATTCACCCCTCCACTTT. The chain couples TRBV18 to TRBJ1-6; 7 bases map to TRBD1. From germline, CDR1 is KGHSH and CDR2 LQKENI. The CDR3 is 14 amino acids. Losses at the gene ends were 4 bases for V and 4 bases for J; bases not matched to a gene: 1.

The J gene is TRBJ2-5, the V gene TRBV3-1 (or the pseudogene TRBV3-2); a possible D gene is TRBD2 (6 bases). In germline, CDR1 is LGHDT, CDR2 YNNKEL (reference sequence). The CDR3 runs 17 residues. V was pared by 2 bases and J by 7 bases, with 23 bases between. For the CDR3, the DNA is TGTGCCAGCAGCCAACGCGGGACGTTGTTTCTGGAGGGGACCCAGTACTTC. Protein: CASSQRGTLFLEGTQYF.

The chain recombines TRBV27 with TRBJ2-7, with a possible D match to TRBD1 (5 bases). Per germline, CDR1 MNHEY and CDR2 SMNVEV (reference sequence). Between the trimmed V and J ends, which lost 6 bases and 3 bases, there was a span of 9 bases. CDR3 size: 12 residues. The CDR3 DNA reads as TGTGCCAGCAGGTCAGGGCTCTACGAGCAGTACTTC. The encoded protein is CASRSGLYEQYF.

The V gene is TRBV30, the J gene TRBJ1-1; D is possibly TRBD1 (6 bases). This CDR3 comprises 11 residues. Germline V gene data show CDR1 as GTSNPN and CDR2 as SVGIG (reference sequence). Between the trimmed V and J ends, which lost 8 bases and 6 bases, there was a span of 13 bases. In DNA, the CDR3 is TGTGCCGGGACATGGCCCTCTGAAGCTTTCTTT. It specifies CAGTWPSEAFF.

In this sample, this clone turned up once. CDR3 residues: CASSLLWGGHNEQFF. The CDR3 DNA follows: TGTGCCAGCAGCTTACTCTGGGGGGGCCACAATGAGCAGTTCTTC. The chain uses TRBV7-3 and TRBJ2-1; D may be TRBD2 (7 bases). The germline V and J ends were trimmed by 2 bases and 5 bases, with 13 bases remaining between them. Germline loops: CDR1 SGHTA, CDR2 FQGTGA. CDR3 length equals 15 residues.

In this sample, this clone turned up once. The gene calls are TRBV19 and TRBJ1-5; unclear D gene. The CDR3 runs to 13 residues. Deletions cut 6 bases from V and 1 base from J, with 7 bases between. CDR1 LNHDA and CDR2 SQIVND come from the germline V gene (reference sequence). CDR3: CASRWASNQPQHF. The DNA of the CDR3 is TGTGCCAGTAGGTGGGCCAGCAATCAGCCCCAGCATTTT. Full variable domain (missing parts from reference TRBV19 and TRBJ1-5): DGGITQSPKYLFRKEGQNVTLSCEQNLNHDAMYWYRQDPGQGLRLIYYSQIVNDFQKGDIAEGYSVSREKKESFPLTVTSAQKNPTAFYLCASRWASNQPQHFGDGTRLSIL.

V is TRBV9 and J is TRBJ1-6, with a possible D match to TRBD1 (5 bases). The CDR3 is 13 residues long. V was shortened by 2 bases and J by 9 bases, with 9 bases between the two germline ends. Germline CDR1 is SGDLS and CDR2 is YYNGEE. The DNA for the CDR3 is TGTGCCAGCAGCGTGACCACAGGTTCACCCCTCCACTTT. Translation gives CASSVTTGSPLHF.

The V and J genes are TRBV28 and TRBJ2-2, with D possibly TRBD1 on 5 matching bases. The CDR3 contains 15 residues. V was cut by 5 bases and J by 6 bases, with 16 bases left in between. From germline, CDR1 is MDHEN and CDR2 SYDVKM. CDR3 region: CASSLTWGPAGELFF. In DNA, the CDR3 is TGTGCCAGCAGTCTTACTTGGGGCCCAGCCGGGGAGCTGTTTTTT. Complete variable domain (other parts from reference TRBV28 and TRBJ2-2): DVKVTQSSRYLVKRTGEKVFLECVQDMDHENMFWYRQDPGLGLRLIYFSYDVKMKEKGDIPEGYSVSREKKERFSLILESASTNQTSMYLCASSLTWGPAGELFFGEGSRLTVL.

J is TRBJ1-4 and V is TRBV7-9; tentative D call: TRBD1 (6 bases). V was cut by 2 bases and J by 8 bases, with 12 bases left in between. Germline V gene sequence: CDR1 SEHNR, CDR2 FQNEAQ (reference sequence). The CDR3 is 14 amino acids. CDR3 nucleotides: TGTGCCAGCAGCTTAAAACAGGGAGGGGAAAAACTGTTTTTT. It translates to CASSLKQGGEKLFF.

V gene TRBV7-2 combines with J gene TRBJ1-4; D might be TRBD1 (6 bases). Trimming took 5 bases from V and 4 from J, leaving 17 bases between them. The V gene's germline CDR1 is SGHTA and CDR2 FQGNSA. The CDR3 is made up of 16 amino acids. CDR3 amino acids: CASSPFGQSLNEKLFF. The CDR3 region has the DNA TGTGCCAGCAGCCCCTTCGGACAGAGTCTTAATGAAAAACTGTTTTTT. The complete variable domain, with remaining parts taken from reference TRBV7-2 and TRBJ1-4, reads GAGVSQSPSNKVTEKGKDVELRCDPISGHTALYWYRQSLGQGLEFLIYFQGNSAPDKSGLPSDRFSAERTGGSVSTLTIQRTQQEDSAVYLCASSPFGQSLNEKLFFGSGTQLSVL.

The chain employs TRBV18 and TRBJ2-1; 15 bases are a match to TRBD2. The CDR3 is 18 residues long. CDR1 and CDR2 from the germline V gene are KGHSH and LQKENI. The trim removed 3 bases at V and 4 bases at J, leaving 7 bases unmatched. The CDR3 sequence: CASSPGLAGGQGYNEQFF. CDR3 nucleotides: TGTGCCAGCTCACCTGGACTAGCGGGGGGGCAAGGTTACAATGAGCAGTTCTTC.

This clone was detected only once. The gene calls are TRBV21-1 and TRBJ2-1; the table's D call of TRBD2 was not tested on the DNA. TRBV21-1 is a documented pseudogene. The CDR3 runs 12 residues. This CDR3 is CASSLRYNEQFF. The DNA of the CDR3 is TGTGCCAGCAGCTTGCGATACAATGAGCAGTTCTTC.

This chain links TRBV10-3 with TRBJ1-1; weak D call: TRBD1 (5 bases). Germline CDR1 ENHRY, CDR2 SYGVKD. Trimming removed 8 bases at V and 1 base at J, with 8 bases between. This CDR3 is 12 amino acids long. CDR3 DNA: TGTGCCATCGGGGGGGAGAACACTGAAGCTTTCTTT. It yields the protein CAIGGENTEAFF.

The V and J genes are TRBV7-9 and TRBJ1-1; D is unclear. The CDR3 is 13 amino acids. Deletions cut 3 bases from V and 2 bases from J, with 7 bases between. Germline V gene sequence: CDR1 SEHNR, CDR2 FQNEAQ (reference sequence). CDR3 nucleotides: TGTGCCAGCAGCTTTCGGGGAAACACTGAAGCTTTCTTT. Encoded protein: CASSFRGNTEAFF.